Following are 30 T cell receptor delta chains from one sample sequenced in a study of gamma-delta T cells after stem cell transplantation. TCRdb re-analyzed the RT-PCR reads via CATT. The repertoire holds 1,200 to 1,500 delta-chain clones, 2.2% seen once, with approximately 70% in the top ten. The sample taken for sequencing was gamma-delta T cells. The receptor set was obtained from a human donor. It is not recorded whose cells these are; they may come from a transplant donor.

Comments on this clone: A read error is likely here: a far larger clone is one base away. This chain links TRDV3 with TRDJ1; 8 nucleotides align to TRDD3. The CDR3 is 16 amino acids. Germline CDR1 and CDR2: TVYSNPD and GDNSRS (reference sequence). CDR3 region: CAHRLWGTPYTNKLIF. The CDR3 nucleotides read TGTGCCCATAGGCTCTGGGGGACACCGTACACCAATAAACTCATCTTT.

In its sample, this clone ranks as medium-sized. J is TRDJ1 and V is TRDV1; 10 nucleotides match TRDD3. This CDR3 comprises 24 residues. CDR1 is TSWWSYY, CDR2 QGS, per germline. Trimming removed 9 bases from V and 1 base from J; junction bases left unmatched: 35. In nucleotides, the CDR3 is TGTGCTCTCCGAGGATTTTTATCTCCTTCCCCCCTATCGTACTGGGGGATGGGCACCGATAAACTCATCTTT. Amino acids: CALRGFLSPSPLSYWGMGTDKLIF.

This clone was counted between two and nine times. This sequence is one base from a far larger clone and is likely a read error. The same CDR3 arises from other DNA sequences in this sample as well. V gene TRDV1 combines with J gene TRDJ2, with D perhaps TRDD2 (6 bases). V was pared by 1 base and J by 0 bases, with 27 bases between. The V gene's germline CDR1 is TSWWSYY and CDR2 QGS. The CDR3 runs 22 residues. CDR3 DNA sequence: TGTGCTCTTGGGGAACCTCCCTTCCCCCCCCTGGCCAACCTCGCTTTGACAGCACAACTCTTCTTT. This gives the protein CALGEPPFPPLANLALTAQLFF.

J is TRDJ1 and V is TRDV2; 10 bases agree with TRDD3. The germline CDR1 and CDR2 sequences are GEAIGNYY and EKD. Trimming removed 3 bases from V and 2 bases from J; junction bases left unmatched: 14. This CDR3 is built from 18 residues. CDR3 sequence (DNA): TGTGCCTGTGACCCCGCCGAGGGGGATACGCGTAATACCGATAAACTCATCTTT. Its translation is CACDPAEGDTRNTDKLIF.

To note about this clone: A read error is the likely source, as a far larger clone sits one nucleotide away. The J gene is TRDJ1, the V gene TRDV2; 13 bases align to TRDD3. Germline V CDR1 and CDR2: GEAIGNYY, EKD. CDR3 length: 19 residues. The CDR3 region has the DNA TGTGCCCGTGACACTTTATCACTGGGGGATACGGTGGACACCGATAAACTCATCTTT. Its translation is CARDTLSLGDTVDTDKLIF.

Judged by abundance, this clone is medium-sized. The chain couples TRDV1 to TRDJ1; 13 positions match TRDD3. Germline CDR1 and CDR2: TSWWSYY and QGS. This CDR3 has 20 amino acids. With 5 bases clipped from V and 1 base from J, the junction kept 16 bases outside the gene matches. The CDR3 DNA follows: TGTGCTCTTGGGAGAGATTCCTGGACTGGGGGATACGGGGGCACCGATAAACTCATCTTT. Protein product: CALGRDSWTGGYGGTDKLIF.

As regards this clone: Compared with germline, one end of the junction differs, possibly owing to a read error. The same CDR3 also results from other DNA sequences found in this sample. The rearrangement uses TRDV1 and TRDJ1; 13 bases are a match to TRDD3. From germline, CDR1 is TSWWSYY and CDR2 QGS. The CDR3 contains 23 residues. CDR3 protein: CALGENIRPFPPGATGGYVKLIF. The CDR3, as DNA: TGCGCTCTTGGGGAAAATATAAGACCTTTTCCCCCGGGGGCTACTGGGGGATACGTTAAACTCATCTTT.

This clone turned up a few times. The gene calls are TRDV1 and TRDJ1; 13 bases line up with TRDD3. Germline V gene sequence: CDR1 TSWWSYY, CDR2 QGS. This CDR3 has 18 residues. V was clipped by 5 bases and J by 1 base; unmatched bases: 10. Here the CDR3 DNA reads TGTGCTCTTGGGACCCAGTACTGGGGGATACGGGGCACCGATAAACTCATCTTT. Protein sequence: CALGTQYWGIRGTDKLIF.

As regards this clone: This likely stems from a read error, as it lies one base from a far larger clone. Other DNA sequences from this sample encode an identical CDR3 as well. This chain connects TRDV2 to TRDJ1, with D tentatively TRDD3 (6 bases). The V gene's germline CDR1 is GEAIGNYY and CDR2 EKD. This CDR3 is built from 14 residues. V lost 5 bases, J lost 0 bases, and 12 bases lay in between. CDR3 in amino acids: CACVTRGNTDKLIF. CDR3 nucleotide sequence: TGTGCCTGTGTAACGCGGGGGAACACCGATAAACTCATCTTT.

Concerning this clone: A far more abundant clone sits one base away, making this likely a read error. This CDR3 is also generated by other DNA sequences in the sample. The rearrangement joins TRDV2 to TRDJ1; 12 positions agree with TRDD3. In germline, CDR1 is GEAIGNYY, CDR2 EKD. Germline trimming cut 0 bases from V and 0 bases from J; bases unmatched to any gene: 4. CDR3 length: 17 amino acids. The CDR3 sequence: CACDTVLGDTYTDKLIF. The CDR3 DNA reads TGTGCCTGTGACACCGTGCTGGGGGATACGTACACCGATAAACTCATCTTT.

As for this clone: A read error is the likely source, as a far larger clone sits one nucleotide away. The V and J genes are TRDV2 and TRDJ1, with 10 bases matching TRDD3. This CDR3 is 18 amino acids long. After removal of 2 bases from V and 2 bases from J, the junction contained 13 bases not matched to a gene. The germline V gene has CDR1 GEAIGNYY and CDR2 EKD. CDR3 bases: TGTGCCTGTGACAACGCCGACGGATTACTGGGGGATACCGATAAACTCATCTTT. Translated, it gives CACDNADGLLGDTDKLIF.

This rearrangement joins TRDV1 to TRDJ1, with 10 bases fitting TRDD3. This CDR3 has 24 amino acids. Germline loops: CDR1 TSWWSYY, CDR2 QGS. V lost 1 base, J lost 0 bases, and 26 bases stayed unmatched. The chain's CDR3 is CALGEPDLPLYWGMEGRYTDKLIF. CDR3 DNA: TGTGCTCTTGGGGAACCTGATTTGCCCCTGTACTGGGGGATGGAAGGGAGGTACACCGATAAACTCATCTTT.

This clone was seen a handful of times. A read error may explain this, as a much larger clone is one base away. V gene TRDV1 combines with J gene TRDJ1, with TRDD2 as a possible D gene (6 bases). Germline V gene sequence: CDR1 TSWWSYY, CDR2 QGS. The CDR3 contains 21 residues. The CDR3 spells CALGELTLVLPLLVYTYKLIF. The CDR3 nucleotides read TGTGCTCTTGGGGAACTAACTTTGGTCCTACCGTTACTGGTGTACACCTATAAACTCATCTTT.

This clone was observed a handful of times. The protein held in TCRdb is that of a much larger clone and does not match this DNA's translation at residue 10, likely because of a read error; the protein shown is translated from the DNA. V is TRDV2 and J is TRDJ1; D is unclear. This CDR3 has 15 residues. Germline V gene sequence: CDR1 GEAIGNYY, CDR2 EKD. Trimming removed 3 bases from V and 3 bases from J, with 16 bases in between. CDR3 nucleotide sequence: TGTGCCTGTGACCCCCTCGCCCCGTACGCCGATAAACTCATCTTT. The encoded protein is CACDPLAPYADKLIF.

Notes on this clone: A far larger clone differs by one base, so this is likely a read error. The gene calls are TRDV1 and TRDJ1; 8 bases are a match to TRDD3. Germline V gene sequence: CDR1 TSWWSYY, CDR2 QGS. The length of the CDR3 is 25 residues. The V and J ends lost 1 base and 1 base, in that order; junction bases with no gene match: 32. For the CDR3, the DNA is TGTGCTCTTGGGGAACCCCCCCTTCCAACCGCAGAAGTACTGGGGGCCCCCCCGGCCACCGATAAACTCATCTTT. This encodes CALGEPPLPTAEVLGAPPATDKLIF.

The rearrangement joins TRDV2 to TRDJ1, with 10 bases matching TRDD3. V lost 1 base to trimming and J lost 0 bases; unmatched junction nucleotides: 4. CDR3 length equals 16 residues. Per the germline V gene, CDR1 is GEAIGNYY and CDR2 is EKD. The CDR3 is CACDTGGYPYTDKLIF. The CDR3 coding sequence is TGTGCCTGTGACACTGGGGGATACCCGTACACCGATAAACTCATCTTT.

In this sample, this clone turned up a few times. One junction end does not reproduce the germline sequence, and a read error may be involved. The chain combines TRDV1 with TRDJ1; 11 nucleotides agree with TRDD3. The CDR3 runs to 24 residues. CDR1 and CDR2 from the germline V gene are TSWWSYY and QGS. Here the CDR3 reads CAPGELGSRPTYWGIRVSTDKLIF. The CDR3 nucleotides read TGTGCTCCTGGGGAACTGGGGAGTAGACCTACCTATTGGGGGATACGCGTGAGCACCGATAAACTCATCTTT.

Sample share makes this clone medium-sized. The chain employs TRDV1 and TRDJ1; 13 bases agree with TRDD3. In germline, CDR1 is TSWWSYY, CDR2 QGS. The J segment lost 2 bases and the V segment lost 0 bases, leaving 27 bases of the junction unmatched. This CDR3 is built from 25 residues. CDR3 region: CALGELGPSYILAHWGIRLTDKLIF. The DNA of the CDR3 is TGTGCTCTTGGGGAACTAGGGCCTTCCTACATCTTAGCGCACTGGGGGATACGGTTGACCGATAAACTCATCTTT.

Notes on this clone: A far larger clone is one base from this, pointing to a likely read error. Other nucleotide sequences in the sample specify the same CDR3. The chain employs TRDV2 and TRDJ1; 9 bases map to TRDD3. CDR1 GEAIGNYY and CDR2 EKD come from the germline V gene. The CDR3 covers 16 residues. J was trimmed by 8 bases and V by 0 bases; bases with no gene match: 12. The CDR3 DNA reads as TGTGCCTGTGACACCGGGGGATACCGGCCAAAAGCGAAACTCATCTTT. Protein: CACDTGGYRPKAKLIF.

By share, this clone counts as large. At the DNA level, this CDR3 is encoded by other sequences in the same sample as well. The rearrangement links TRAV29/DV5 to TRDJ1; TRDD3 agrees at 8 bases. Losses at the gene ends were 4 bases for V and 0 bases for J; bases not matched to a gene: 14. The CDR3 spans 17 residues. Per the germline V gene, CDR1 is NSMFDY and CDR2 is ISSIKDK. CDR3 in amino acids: CAALSWGRVKYTDKLIF. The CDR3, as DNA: TGTGCAGCACTCTCCTGGGGGAGAGTAAAGTACACCGATAAACTCATCTTT.

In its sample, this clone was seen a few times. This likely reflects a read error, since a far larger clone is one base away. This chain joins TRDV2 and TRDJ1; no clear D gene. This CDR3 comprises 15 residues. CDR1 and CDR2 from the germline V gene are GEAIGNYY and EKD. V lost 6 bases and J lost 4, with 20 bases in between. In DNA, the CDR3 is TGTGCCTGTATTCTTGTATCCGGCGAGGACGATAAACTCATCTTT. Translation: CACILVSGEDDKLIF.

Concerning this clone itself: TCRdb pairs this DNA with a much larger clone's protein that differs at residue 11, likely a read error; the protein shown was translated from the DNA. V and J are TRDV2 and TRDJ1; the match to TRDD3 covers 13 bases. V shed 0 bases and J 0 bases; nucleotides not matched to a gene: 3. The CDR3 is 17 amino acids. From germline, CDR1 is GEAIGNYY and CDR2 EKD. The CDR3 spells CACDTVLGDTNTDKLIF. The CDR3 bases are TGTGCCTGTGACACCGTACTGGGGGATACGAACACCGATAAACTCATCTTT.

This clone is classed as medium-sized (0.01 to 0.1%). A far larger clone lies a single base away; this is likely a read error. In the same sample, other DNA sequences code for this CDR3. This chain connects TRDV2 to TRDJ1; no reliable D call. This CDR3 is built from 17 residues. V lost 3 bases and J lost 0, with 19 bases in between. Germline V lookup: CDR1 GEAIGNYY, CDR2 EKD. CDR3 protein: CACDPAEGDSYTDKLIF. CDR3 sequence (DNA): TGTGCCTGTGACCCCGCCGAGGGAGATTCGTACACCGATAAACTCATCTTT.

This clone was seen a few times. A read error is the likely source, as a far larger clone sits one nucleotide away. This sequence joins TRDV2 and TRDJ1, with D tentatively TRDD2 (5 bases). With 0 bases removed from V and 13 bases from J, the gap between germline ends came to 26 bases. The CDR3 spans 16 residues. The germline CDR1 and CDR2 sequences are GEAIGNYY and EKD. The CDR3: CACDTAEPSFPRGPIF. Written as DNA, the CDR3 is TGTGCCTGTGACACCGCGGAGCCTTCGTTCCCTCGTGGACCCATCTTT.

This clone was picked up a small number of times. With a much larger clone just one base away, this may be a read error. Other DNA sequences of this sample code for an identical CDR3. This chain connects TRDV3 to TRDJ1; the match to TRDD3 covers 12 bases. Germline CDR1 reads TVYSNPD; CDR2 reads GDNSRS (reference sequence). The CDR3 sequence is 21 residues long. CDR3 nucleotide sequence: TGTGCTTCACACTCCCGGCGACCCCCTAAGGGGACTGGGGGATACCCCGATAAACTCATCTTT. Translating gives CASHSRRPPKGTGGYPDKLIF.

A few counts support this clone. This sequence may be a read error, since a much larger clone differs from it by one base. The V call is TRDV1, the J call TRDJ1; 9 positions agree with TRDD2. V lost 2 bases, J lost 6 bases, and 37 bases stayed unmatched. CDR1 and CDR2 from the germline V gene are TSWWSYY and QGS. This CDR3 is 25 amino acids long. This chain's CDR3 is CALGEVPAFLRLYWEFKLGKYKLIF. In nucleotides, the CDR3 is TGTGCTCTTGGGGAAGTTCCGGCCTTCCTACGTCTGTACTGGGAGTTTAAGCTTGGCAAATATAAACTCATCTTT.

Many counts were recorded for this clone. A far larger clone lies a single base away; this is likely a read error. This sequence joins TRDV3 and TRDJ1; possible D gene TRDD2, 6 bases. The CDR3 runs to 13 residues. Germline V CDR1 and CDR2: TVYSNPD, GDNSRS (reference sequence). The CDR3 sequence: CAYNPTSTDKPIF. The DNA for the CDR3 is TGTGCCTACAATCCTACGTCCACCGATAAACCCATCTTT. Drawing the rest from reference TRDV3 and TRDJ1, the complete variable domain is CDKVTQSSPDQTVASGSEVVLLCTYDTVYSNPDLFWYRIRPDYSFQFVFYGDNSRSEGADFTQGRFSVKHILTQKAFHLVISPVRTEDSATYYCAYNPTSTDKPIFGKGTRVTVEP.

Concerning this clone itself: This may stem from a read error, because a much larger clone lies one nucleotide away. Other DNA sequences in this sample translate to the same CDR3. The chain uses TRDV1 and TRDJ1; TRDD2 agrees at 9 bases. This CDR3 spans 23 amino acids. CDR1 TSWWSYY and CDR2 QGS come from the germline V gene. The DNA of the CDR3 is TGTGCTCTTGGGGAACTACCCTTCGCCTTCCTACTCGGGCGTCACTTGTACACCGATAAACTCATCTTC. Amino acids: CALGELPFAFLLGRHLYTDKLIF.

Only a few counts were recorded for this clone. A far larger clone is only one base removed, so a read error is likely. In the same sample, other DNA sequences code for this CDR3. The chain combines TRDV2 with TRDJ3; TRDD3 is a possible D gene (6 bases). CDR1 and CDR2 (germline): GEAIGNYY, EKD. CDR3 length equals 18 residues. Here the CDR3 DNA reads TGTGCCTGCGACACCGCCGGGGGAATATCCTGGGACACCCGACAGATGTTTTTC. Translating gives CACDTAGGISWDTRQMFF.

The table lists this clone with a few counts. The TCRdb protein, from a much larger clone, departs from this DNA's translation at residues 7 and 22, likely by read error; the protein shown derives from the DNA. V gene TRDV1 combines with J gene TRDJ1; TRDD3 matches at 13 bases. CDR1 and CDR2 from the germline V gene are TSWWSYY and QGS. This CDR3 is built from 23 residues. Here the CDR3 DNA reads TGTGCTCTTGGACCCCGACTCCCCCTAACTCAATACTGGGGGATACGCTCCACCGATAAACTCACCTTT. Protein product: CALGPRLPLTQYWGIRSTDKLTF.